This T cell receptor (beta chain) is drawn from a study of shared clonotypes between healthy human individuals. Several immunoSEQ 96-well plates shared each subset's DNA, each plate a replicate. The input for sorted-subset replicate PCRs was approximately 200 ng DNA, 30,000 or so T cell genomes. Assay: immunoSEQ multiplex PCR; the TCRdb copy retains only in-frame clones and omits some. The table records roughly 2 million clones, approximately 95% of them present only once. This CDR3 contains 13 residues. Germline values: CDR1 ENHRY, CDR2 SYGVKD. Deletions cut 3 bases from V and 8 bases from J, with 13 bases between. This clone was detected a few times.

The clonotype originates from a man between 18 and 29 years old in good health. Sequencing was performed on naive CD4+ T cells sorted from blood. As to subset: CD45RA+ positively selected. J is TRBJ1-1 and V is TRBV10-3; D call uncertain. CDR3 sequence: CAISDFVVGEAFF. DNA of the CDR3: TGTGCCATCAGTGATTTCGTGGTAGGAGAAGCTTTCTTT.